This T cell receptor beta chain was retrieved from a study of blood T cell repertoires in COVID-19. The protocol was immunoSEQ multiplex PCR, while the TCRdb copy is restricted to in-frame clones and leaves out a portion. The data show around 97,000 clones, over 75% seen once. Germline V gene lookup returns CDR1 ENHRY and CDR2 SYGVKD. This CDR3 spans 12 amino acids. The V gene lost 6 bases and the J gene lost 8 bases, with 13 bases spanning the gap. This TCR derives from a human donor in a cohort sampled during active or convalescent COVID-19. This chain uses TRBV10-3 with TRBJ1-2; D might be TRBD1 (5 bases). The sequenced material came from peripheral blood. The CDR3 DNA reads as TGTGCCATCAGGAGTGACAGCCTGGGCTACACCTTC. Amino acid sequence: CAIRSDSLGYTF.